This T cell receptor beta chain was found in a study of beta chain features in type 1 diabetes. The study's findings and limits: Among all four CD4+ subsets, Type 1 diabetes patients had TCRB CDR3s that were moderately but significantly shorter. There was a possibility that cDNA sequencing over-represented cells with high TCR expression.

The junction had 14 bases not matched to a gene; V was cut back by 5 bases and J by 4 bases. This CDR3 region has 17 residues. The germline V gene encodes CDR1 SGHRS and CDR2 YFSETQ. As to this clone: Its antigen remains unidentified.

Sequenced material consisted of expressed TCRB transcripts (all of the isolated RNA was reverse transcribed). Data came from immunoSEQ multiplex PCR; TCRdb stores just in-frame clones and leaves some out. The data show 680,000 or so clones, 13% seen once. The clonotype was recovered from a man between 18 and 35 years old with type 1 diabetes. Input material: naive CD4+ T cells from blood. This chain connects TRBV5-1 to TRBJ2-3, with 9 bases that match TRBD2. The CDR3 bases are TGCGCCAGCAGAGTGGAGCGGGGGGCCCTCGGCGCAGATACGCAGTATTTT. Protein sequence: CASRVERGALGADTQYF.